The 25 T cell receptor beta chains below all came from one sample that was sequenced in a study of T cell repertoires in cytomegalovirus infection. TCRdb analysed the reads with MiXCR anew, one entry per CDR3 protein. In the table there are roughly 130,000 distinct CDR3 sequences, approximately 9.2% of which are singletons. The sequenced sample consisted of PBMCs. The receptors shown here come from a human donor in good health (CMV status not recorded). Some clones in this sample may be carry-over from other donors' samples.

The CDR3 is CASSDLTQFGQGASYEQYF. The CDR3 nucleotides read TGTGCCAGCAGTGACCTCACCCAATTTGGACAGGGGGCCTCCTACGAGCAGTACTTC. This chain uses TRBV6-2 or TRBV6-3 with TRBJ2-7; 11 nucleotides align to TRBD1. The CDR3 contains 19 residues. Germline loops: CDR1 MNHEY, CDR2 SVGEGT. V dropped 5 bases and J dropped 0; count of bases not matched to a gene: 15.

The chain combines TRBV2 with TRBJ2-7; 8 bases align to TRBD1. Germline CDR1 SNHLY, CDR2 FYNNEI. CDR3 length: 15 residues. V trimming: 6 bases; J trimming: 0 bases; junction bases outside the gene matches: 7. CDR3 region: CASSGLTGASYEQYF. In nucleotides, the CDR3 is TGTGCCAGCAGCGGACTGACAGGGGCCTCCTACGAGCAGTACTTC.

This clonotype was picked up a small number of times. V gene TRBV5-4 combines with J gene TRBJ2-5, with TRBD1 matching over 8 bases. The CDR3 totals 15 residues. The ends lost 3 bases at V and 4 bases at J; junction bases unmatched: 8. The germline V gene encodes CDR1 SGHNT and CDR2 YYREEE (reference sequence). The CDR3: CASSSQQGVRETQYF. The CDR3, as DNA: TGTGCCAGCAGCTCTCAACAGGGGGTCCGAGAGACCCAGTACTTC.

This clonotype was recorded at least ten times. The chain uses TRBV15 and TRBJ2-1; 7 bases match TRBD2. Trimming at V came to 0 bases and at J to 8 bases, leaving 4 bases not matched to a gene. Per the germline V gene, CDR1 is LNHNV and CDR2 is YYDKDF (reference sequence). The CDR3 length is 14 residues. CDR3 DNA sequence: TGTGCCACCAGCAGAGACACGGCGGGGGATGAGCAGTTCTTC. Translating gives CATSRDTAGDEQFF.

Ten or more counts support this clonotype. The chain combines TRBV30 with TRBJ2-6; tentative D call: TRBD2 (6 bases). Germline CDR1 reads GTSNPN; CDR2 reads SVGIG (reference sequence). V gave up 3 bases and J gave up 4 bases, with 13 bases separating them. This CDR3 spans 15 amino acids. The CDR3 here is CAWSLGGMGANVLTF. DNA for the CDR3: TGTGCCTGGAGCCTTGGGGGGATGGGGGCCAACGTCCTGACTTTC.

This clonotype has a count of ten or more. This rearrangement joins TRBV6-6 to TRBJ2-2; no firm D call. Germline CDR1 is MNHNY and CDR2 is SVGAGI (reference sequence). Trimming shortened V by 2 bases and J by 2 bases, and 9 bases separated the two germline ends. The CDR3 runs to 15 residues. CDR3 nucleotides: TGTGCCAGCAGTTACGGCACCCTTAACACCGGGGAGCTGTTTTTT. Amino acids: CASSYGTLNTGELFF.

Many counts were recorded for this clonotype. The V call is TRBV6-1, the J call TRBJ2-1; D is undetermined. V shed 5 bases and J shed 4 bases, with 6 bases lying between them. CDR1 MNHNS and CDR2 SASEGT come from the germline V gene. There are 12 residues in the CDR3. The CDR3 region is CASSKIYNEQFF. DNA for the CDR3: TGTGCCAGCAGTAAGATTTACAATGAGCAGTTCTTC.

About this clonotype: This may stem from a read error, because a much larger clone lies one nucleotide away. The chain uses TRBV10-3 and TRBJ1-6; D unclear. The CDR3 sequence is 15 residues long. The V gene's germline CDR1 is ENHRY and CDR2 SYGVKD. As DNA, the CDR3 is TGTGCCTTCAGTGATAAAGGACTAGATAATTCACCCCTCCACTTT. Protein product: CAFSDKGLDNSPLHF.

This clonotype was seen many times. The chain uses TRBV5-4 and TRBJ1-2; D is ambiguous. The germline V gene has CDR1 SGHNT and CDR2 YYREEE (reference sequence). The CDR3 covers 13 residues. V dropped 2 bases and J dropped 2 bases, with 7 bases sitting between them. CDR3 DNA sequence: TGTGCCAGCAGCTTCGTTGGAAACTATGGCTACACCTTC. As protein: CASSFVGNYGYTF.

This clonotype showed up just a few times. This chain joins TRBV15 and TRBJ2-2, with a weak D call TRBD1 (6 bases). Between the trimmed V and J ends, which lost 0 bases and 2 bases, there was a span of 16 bases. The CDR3 is made up of 18 amino acids. Germline CDR1 reads LNHNV; CDR2 reads YYDKDF (reference sequence). This chain's CDR3 is CATSRDGNRAFNTGELFF. Here the CDR3 DNA reads TGTGCCACCAGCAGAGATGGGAACAGGGCCTTTAACACCGGGGAGCTGTTTTTT. Together with reference TRBV15 and TRBJ2-2, the CDR3 gives the full variable domain: DAMVIQNPRYQVTQFGKPVTLSCSQTLNHNVMYWYQQKSSQAPKLLFHYYDKDFNNEADTPDNFQSRRPNTSFCFLDIRSPGLGDTAMYLCATSRDGNRAFNTGELFFGEGSRLTVL.

This clonotype has ten or more counts. The CDR3 spells CASSAGGSPETQYF. Here the CDR3 DNA reads TGTGCCAGTTCAGCGGGGGGGAGTCCAGAGACCCAGTACTTC. The V gene is TRBV28, the J gene TRBJ2-5; 10 positions agree with TRBD2. CDR1 and CDR2 (germline): MDHEN, SYDVKM. The CDR3 totals 14 residues. Trimming cost V 9 bases and J 4 bases; bases outside gene matches: 8.

This chain joins TRBV14 and TRBJ1-2; a possible D gene is TRBD1 (6 bases). CDR1 is SGHDN, CDR2 FVKESK, per germline. The length of the CDR3 is 17 residues. Trimming removed 0 bases from V and 8 bases from J, with 22 bases in between. The CDR3 DNA reads as TGTGCCAGCAGCCAAGATCTTGGTGGAACAGGGTTGGGCGGCTACACCTTC. Translation: CASSQDLGGTGLGGYTF.

The sample holds many counts of this clonotype. The gene calls are TRBV28 and TRBJ2-3; TRBD1 might be the D (5 bases). Germline-derived CDR1 and CDR2 are MDHEN and SYDVKM. Trimming removed 2 bases at V and 4 bases at J, with 10 bases between. The CDR3 runs to 14 residues. The CDR3, as DNA: TGTGCCAGCAGTTTACCCCAGGGATCAGATACGCAGTATTTT. Protein product: CASSLPQGSDTQYF.

This clonotype occurred many times. The J gene is TRBJ2-1, the V gene TRBV7-2; D possibly uses TRBD1 or TRBD2 (6 bases each). The CDR3 runs 15 residues. Germline-derived CDR1 and CDR2 are SGHTA and FQGNSA. Trimming removed 1 base from V and 8 bases from J, with 15 bases in between. The CDR3 is CASSLDGGAIYEQFF. Written as DNA, the CDR3 is TGTGCCAGCAGCTTAGACGGGGGCGCGATCTATGAGCAGTTCTTC.

This clonotype was detected ten times or more. V usage is TRBV6-5 and J usage is TRBJ1-3, with 8 bases lining up with TRBD1. The CDR3 sequence is 17 residues long. The germline gives CDR1 MNHEY, CDR2 SVGAGI. Germline trimming cut 3 bases from V and 0 bases from J; bases unmatched to any gene: 7. Here the CDR3 reads CASSYWNRGSSGNTIYF. The CDR3 DNA follows: TGTGCCAGCAGTTATTGGAACAGGGGGAGCTCTGGAAACACCATATATTTT.

This clonotype was observed at least ten times. The rearrangement links TRBV7-9 to TRBJ1-1; D gene unclear. CDR1 and CDR2 from the germline V gene are SEHNR and FQNEAQ (reference sequence). The CDR3 spans 14 residues. V gave up 6 bases and J gave up 4 bases, with 15 bases separating them. CDR3 protein: CASRRSGKTTEAFF. CDR3 DNA sequence: TGTGCCAGCAGGAGGTCGGGGAAGACCACTGAAGCTTTCTTT. Complete variable domain (other parts from reference TRBV7-9 and TRBJ1-1): DTGVSQNPRHKITKRGQNVTFRCDPISEHNRLYWYRQTLGQGPEFLTYFQNEAQLEKSRLLSDRFSAERPKGSFSTLEIQRTEQGDSAMYLCASRRSGKTTEAFFGQGTRLTVV.

This clonotype was counted only a few times. The chain has TRBV11-2 and TRBJ1-1, with a possible D match to TRBD1 (6 bases). This CDR3 comprises 14 residues. V was clipped by 6 bases and J by 4 bases, with 15 bases between them. Looked up from germline, CDR1 is SGHAT and CDR2 is FQNNGV. The CDR3 sequence: CASRDNRVGTEAFF. CDR3 bases: TGTGCCAGCAGGGACAACAGGGTCGGCACTGAAGCTTTCTTT.

This clonotype was found a few times. The chain couples TRBV29-1 to TRBJ1-1; 7 nucleotides match TRBD1. V was clipped by 7 bases and J by 1 base; unmatched bases: 3. The CDR3 is made up of 12 amino acids. Germline assignment: CDR1 SQVTM and CDR2 ANQGSEA. The CDR3 sequence is CSANRGNTEAFF. CDR3 DNA sequence: TGCAGCGCTAACAGGGGGAACACTGAAGCTTTCTTT.

Concerning this clonotype: A much larger clonotype is one base distant, so this may be a read error. The chain recombines TRBV29-1 with TRBJ1-2; no definite D call. Germline V lookup: CDR1 SQVTM, CDR2 ANQGSEA. The CDR3 length is 12 residues. CDR3 region: CSVEINNYGYAF. For the CDR3, the DNA is TGCAGCGTTGAAATTAATAACTATGGCTACGCCTTC.

As for this clonotype: This may arise from a read error, as a much more abundant clone is one base away. The missing conserved phenylalanine or tryptophan at the end of this CDR3 makes a read error likely. The gene calls are TRBV2 and TRBJ2-3; no reliable D call. Germline loops: CDR1 SNHLY, CDR2 FYNNEI. The CDR3 is 15 residues long. V was clipped by 6 bases and J by 1 base, with 14 bases between them. CDR3 protein: CASSGRGSRTDTQYY. CDR3 in DNA: TGTGCCAGCAGCGGAAGAGGATCTCGCACAGATACGCAGTATTAT.

This clonotype has a count of ten or more. The CDR3 reads CASSSPLGKLFF. The CDR3 nucleotides read TGTGCCAGCAGTTCCCCGCTTGGGAAACTGTTTTTT. The chain links TRBV28 to TRBJ1-4; D is ambiguous. V gave up 4 bases and J gave up 11 bases, with 11 bases separating them. Germline values: CDR1 MDHEN, CDR2 SYDVKM. The CDR3 loop spans 12 amino acids.

This clonotype was found many times. The chain uses TRBV7-2 and TRBJ1-3; 10 bases align to TRBD1. After removal of 1 base from V and 1 base from J, the junction contained 1 base not matched to a gene. The CDR3 length is 16 residues. The germline V gene has CDR1 SGHTA and CDR2 FQGNSA. CDR3 region: CASSLEGQGSGNTIYF. In DNA, the CDR3 is TGTGCCAGCAGCTTAGAGGGACAGGGGTCTGGAAACACCATATATTTT.

This clonotype came up many times. V is TRBV6-1 and J is TRBJ1-2, with 7 positions matching TRBD1. The CDR3 is 13 amino acids. J was trimmed by 8 bases and V by 8 bases; bases with no gene match: 11. Per the germline V gene, CDR1 is MNHNS and CDR2 is SASEGT. CDR3 DNA sequence: TGTGCCAGCGGCGAAGTAGGGGGCTGGGGCTACACCTTC. It specifies CASGEVGGWGYTF.

This clonotype came up a few times. The chain's CDR3 is CASSLGIEKYF. The CDR3 nucleotides are TGTGCCAGCAGTTTAGGGATAGAGAAGTATTTT. The J gene is TRBJ2-3, the V gene TRBV12-3 or TRBV12-4, with D uncertain. The CDR3 totals 11 residues. The V end lost 1 base, the J end lost 13 bases, and 9 bases lay between the germline ends.

This clonotype was seen at least ten times. This chain connects TRBV7-2 to TRBJ1-4; no clear D. V dropped 1 base and J dropped 5 bases, with 8 bases sitting between them. The CDR3 runs to 14 residues. The V gene's germline CDR1 is SGHTA and CDR2 FQGNSA. CDR3 in amino acids: CASSLGGSNEKLFF. CDR3 sequence (DNA): TGTGCCAGCAGCTTAGGAGGGTCCAATGAAAAACTGTTTTTT.